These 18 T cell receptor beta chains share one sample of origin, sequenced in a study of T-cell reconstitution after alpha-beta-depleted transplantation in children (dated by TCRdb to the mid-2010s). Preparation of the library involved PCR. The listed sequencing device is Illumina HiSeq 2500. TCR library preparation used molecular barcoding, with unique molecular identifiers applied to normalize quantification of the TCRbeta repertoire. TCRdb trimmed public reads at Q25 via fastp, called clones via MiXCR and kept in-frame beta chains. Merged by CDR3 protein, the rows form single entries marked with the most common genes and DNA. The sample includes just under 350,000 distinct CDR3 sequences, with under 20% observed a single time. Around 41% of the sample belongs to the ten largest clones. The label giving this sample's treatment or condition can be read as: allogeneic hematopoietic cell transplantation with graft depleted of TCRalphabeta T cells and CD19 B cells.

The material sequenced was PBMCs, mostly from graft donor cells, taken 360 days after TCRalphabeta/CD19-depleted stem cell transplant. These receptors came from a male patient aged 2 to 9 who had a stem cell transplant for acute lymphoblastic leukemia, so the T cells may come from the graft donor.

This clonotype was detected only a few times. The CDR3 loop reads CSVVGTGVYEQYF. The CDR3, as DNA: TGCAGCGTTGTCGGGACTGGGGTTTACGAGCAGTACTTC. The gene calls are TRBV29-1 and TRBJ2-7, with D possibly TRBD2 on 6 matching bases. The CDR3 covers 13 residues. With 4 bases removed from V and 4 bases from J, the gap between germline ends came to 14 bases. Per germline, CDR1 SQVTM and CDR2 ANQGSEA.

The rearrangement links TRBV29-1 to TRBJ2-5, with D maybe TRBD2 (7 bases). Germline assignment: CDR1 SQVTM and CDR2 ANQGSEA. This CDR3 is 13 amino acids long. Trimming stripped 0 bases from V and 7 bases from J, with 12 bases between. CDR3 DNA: TGCAGCGTTGAAGAAGGGGGGGTCGGGACCCAGTACTTC. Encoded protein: CSVEEGGVGTQYF.

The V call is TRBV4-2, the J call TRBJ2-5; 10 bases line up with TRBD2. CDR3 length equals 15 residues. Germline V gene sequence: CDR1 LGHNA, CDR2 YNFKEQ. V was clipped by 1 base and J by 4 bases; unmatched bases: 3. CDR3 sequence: CASSQGSSGRETQYF. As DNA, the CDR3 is TGTGCCAGCAGCCAAGGATCTAGCGGGAGAGAGACCCAGTACTTC.

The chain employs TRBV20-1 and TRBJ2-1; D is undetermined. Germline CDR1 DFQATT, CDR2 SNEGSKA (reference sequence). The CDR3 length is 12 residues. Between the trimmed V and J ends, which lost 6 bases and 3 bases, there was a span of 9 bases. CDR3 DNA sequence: TGCAGTGCGAGCCCATTCTACAATGAGCAGTTCTTC. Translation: CSASPFYNEQFF.

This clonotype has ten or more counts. CDR3: CASSSLLSGVEQFF. Written as DNA, the CDR3 is TGTGCCAGCAGCTCCCTTTTGTCAGGGGTTGAGCAGTTCTTC. The V call is TRBV7-2, the J call TRBJ2-1; weak D call: TRBD1 (6 bases). The V gene's germline CDR1 is SGHTA and CDR2 FQGNSA. V was trimmed by 4 bases and J by 9 bases, leaving 16 bases between them. CDR3 size: 14 residues.

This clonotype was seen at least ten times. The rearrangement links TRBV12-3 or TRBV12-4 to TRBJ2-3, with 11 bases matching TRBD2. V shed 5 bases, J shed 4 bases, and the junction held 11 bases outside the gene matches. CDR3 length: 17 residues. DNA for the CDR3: TGTGCCAGCAGTGGAAATAGCGGGAGGGCCCTTTCAGATACGCAGTATTTT. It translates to CASSGNSGRALSDTQYF.

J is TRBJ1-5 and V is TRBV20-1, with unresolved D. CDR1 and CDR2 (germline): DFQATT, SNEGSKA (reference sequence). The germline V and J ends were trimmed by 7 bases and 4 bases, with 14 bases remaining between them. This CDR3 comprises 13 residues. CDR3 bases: TGCAGTGTAGGTCATACGGGGAATCAGCCCCAGCATTTT. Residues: CSVGHTGNQPQHF.

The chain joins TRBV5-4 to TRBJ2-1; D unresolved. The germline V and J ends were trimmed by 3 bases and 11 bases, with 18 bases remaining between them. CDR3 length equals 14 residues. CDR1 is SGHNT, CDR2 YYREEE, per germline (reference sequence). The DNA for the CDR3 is TGTGCCAGCAGCTCCTCTTCCCCTGGGCCCAAGCAGTTCTTC. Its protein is CASSSSSPGPKQFF.

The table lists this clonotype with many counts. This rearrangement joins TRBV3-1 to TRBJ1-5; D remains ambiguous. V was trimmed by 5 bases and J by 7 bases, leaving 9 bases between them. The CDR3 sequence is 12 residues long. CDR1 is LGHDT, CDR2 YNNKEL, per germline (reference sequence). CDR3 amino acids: CASSSMDQPQHF. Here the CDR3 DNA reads TGTGCCAGCAGCTCGATGGACCAGCCCCAGCATTTT.

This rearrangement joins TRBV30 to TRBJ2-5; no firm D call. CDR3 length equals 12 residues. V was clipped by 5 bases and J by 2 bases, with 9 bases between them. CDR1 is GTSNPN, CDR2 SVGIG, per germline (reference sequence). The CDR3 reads CAWGPRQETQYF. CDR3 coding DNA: TGTGCCTGGGGTCCTAGACAAGAGACCCAGTACTTC.

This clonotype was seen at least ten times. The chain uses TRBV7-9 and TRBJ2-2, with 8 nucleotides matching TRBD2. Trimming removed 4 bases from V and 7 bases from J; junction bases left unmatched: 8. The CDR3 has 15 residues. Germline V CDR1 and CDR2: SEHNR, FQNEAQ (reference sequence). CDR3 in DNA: TGTGCCAGCAGCTGGGCCGGGACTAGTTACGGGGAGCTGTTTTTT. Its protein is CASSWAGTSYGELFF.

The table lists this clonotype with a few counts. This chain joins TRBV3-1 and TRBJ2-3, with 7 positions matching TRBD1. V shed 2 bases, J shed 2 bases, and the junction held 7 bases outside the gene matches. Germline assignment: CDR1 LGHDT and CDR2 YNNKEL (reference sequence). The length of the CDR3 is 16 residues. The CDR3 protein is CASSQQTGQTTDTQYF. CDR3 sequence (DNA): TGTGCCAGCAGCCAACAGACGGGACAGACCACAGATACGCAGTATTTT.

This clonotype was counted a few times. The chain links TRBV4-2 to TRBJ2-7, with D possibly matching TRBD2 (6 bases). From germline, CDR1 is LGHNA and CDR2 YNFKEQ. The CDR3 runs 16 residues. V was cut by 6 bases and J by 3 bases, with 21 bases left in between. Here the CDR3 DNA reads TGTGCCAGCAGTCCAAGGAGCCGGGACTGGGTCTACGAGCAGTACTTC. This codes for CASSPRSRDWVYEQYF.

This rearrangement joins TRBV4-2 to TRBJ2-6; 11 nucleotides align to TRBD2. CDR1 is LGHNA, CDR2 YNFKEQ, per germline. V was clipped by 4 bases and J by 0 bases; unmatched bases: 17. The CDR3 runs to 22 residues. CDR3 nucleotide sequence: TGTGCCAGCAGCCGCCCTCCCGGGACTAGCGGCGCCTTTAGCTCTGGGGCCAACGTCCTGACTTTC. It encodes CASSRPPGTSGAFSSGANVLTF.

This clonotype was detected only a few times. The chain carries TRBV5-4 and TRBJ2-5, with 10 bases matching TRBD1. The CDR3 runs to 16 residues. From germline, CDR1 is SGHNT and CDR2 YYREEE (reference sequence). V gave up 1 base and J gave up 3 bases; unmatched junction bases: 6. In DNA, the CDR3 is TGTGCCAGCAGCTTGCCACGACAGGGGGCGGAAGAGACCCAGTACTTC. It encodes CASSLPRQGAEETQYF.

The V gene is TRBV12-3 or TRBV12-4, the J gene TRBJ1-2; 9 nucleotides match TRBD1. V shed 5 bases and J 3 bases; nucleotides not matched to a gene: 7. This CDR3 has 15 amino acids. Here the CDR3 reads CASSISGQGDYGYTF. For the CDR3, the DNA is TGTGCCAGCAGTATTTCGGGACAGGGTGACTATGGCTACACCTTC.

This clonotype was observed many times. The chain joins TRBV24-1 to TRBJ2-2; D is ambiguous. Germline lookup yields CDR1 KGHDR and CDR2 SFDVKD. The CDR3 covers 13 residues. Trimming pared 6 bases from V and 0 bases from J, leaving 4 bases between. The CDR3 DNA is TGTGCCACCAGTACCGCGAACACCGGGGAGCTGTTTTTT. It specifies CATSTANTGELFF.

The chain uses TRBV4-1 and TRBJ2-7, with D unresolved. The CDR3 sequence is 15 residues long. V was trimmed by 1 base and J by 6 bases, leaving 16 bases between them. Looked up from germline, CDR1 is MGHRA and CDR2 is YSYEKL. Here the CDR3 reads CASSQGIWLSAEQYF. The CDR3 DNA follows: TGCGCCAGCAGCCAAGGAATTTGGCTTTCCGCCGAGCAGTACTTC.